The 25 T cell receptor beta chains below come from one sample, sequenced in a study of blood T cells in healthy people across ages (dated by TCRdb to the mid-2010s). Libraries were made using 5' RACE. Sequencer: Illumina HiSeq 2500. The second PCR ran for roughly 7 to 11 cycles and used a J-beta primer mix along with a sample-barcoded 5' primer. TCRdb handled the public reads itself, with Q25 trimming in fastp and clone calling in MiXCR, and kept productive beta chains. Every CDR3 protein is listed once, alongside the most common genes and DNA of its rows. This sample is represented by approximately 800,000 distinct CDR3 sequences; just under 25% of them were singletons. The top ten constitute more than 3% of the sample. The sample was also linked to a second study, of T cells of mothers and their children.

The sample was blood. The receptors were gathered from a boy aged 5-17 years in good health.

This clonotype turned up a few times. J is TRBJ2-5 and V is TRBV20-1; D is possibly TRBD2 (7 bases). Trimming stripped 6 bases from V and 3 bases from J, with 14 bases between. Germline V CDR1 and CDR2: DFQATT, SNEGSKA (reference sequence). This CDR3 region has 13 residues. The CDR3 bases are TGCAGTGCAGGGGGGGCACTGGAAGAGACCCAGTACTTC. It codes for CSAGGALEETQYF.

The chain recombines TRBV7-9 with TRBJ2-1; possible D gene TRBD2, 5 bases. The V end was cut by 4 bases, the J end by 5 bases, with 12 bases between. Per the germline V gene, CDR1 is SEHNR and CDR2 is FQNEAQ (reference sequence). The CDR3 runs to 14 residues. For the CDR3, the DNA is TGTGCCAGCAGCTCACCGGGGTTCAACAATGAGCAGTTCTTC. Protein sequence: CASSSPGFNNEQFF.

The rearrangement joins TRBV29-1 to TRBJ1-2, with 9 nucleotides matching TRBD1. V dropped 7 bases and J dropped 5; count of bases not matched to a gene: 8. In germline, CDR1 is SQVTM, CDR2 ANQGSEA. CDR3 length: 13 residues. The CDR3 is CSARGTGTYGYTF. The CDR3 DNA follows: TGCAGCGCCCGCGGGACAGGGACGTATGGCTACACCTTC. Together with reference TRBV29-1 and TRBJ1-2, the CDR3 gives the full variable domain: SAVISQKPSRDICQRGTSLTIQCQVDSQVTMMFWYRQQPGQSLTLIATANQGSEATYESGFVIDKFPISRPNLTFSTLTVSNMSPEDSSIYLCSARGTGTYGYTFGSGTRLTVV.

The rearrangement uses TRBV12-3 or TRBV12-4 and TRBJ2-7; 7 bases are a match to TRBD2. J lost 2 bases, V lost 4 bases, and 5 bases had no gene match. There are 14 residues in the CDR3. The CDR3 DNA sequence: TGTGCCAGCAGTTCCTCCGGGACTACCTACGAGCAGTACTTC. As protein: CASSSSGTTYEQYF.

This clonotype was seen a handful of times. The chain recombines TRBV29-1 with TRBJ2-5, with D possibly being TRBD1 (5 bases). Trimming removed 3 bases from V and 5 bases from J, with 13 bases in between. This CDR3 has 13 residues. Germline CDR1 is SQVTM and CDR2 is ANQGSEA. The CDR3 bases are TGCAGCGTTGACTCGCAGGGCCTGGAGACCCAGTACTTC. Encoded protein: CSVDSQGLETQYF.

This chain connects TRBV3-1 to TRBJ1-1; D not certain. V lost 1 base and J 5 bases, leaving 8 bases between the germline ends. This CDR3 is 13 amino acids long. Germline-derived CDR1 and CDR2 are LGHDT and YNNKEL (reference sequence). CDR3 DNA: TGTGCCAGCAGCCAAGTAAGAAGGACTGAAGCTTTCTTT. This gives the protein CASSQVRRTEAFF.

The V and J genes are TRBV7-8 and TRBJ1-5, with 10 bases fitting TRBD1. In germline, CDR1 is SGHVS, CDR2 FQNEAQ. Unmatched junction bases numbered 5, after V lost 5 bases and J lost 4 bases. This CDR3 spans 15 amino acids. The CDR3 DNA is TGTGCCAGCAGCCTAGGGACAGGGGAAAATCAGCCCCAGCATTTT. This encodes CASSLGTGENQPQHF.

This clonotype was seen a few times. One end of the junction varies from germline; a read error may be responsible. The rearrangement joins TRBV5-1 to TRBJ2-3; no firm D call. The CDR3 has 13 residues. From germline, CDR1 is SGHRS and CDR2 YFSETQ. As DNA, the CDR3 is TGCACCAGCAGCCAAAAAGTCGGAAATACGCAGTATTTT. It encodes CTSSQKVGNTQYF.

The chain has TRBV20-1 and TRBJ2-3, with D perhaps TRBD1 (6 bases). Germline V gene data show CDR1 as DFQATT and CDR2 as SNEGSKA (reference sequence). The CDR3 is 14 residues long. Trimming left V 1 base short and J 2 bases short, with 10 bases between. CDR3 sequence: CSARAQGITDTQYF. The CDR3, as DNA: TGCAGTGCTAGAGCGCAGGGGATCACAGATACGCAGTATTTT.

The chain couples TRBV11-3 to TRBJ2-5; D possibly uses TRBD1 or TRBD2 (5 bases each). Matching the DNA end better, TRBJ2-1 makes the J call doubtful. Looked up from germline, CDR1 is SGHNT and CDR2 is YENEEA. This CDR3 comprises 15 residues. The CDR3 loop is CASSLEGTNAGEQFF. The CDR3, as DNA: TGTGCCAGCAGCTTAGAGGGGACCAACGCCGGGGAGCAGTTCTTC.

The CDR3 DNA follows: TGTGCCAGCAGTGTAGGAGACAGAACGTATAGCAATCAGCCCCAGCATTTT. Translated: CASSVGDRTYSNQPQHF. The chain joins TRBV12-3 or TRBV12-4 to TRBJ1-5; D possibly corresponds to TRBD1 (5 bases). Trimming took 5 bases from V and 0 from J, leaving 17 bases between them. The CDR3 is 17 residues long.

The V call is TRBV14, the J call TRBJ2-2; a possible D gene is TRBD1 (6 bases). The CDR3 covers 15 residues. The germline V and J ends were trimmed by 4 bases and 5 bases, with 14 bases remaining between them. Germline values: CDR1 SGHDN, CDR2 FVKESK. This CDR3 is CASSPRGQPTGELFF. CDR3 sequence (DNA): TGTGCCAGCAGCCCCCGAGGACAGCCGACCGGGGAGCTGTTTTTT.

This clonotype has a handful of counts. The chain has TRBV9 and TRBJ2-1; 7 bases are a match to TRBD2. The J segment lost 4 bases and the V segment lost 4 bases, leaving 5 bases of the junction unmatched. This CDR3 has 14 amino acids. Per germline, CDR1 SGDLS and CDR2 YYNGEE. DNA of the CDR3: TGTGCCAGCAGCCGACTAGCCTTTTACAATGAGCAGTTCTTC. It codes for CASSRLAFYNEQFF.

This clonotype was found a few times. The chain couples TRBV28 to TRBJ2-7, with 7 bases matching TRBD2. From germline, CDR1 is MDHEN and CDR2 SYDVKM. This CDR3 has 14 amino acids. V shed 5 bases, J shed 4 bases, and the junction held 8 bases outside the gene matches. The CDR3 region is CASSAGVTIYEQYF. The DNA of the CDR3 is TGTGCCAGCAGTGCGGGAGTTACCATATACGAGCAGTACTTC.

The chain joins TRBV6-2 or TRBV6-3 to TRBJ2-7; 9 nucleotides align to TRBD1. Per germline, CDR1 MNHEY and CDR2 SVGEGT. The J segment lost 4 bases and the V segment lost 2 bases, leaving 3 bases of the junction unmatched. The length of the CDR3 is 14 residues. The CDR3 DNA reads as TGTGCCAGCAGTTACGGACAGGGGATTTACGAGCAGTACTTC. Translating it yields CASSYGQGIYEQYF.

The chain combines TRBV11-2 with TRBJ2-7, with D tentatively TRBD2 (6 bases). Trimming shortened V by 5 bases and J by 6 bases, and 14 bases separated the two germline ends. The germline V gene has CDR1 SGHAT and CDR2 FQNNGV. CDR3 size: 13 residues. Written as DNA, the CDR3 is TGTGCCAGCAGCCCGCCCGTGGGACTCGAGCAGTACTTC. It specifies CASSPPVGLEQYF.

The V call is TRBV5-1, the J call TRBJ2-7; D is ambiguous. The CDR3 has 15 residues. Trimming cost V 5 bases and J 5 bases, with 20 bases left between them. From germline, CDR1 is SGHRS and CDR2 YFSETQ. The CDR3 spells CASSHDSTRPHEQYF. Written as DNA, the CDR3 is TGCGCCAGCAGTCACGACTCGACCCGTCCCCACGAGCAGTACTTC.

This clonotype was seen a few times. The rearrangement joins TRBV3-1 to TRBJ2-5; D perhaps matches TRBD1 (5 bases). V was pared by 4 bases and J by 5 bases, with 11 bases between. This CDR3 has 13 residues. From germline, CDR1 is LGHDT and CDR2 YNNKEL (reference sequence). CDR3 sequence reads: CASSPRVPETQYF. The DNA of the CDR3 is TGTGCCAGCAGCCCCAGGGTTCCCGAGACCCAGTACTTC.

Here the CDR3 reads CASSSPGTVNNEQFF. CDR3 sequence (DNA): TGTGCCAGCAGCTCCCCCGGGACGGTGAACAATGAGCAGTTCTTC. The chain joins TRBV11-2 to TRBJ2-1; D is perhaps TRBD1 or TRBD2 (5 bases each). The CDR3 is 15 residues long. V lost 4 bases and J 5 bases, leaving 15 bases between the germline ends. Germline V gene data show CDR1 as SGHAT and CDR2 as FQNNGV.

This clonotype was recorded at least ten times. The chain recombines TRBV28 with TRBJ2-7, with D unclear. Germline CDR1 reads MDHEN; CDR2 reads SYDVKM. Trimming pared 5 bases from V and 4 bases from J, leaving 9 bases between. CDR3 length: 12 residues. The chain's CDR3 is CASSPTVYEQYF. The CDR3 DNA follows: TGTGCCAGCAGTCCAACAGTTTACGAGCAGTACTTC.

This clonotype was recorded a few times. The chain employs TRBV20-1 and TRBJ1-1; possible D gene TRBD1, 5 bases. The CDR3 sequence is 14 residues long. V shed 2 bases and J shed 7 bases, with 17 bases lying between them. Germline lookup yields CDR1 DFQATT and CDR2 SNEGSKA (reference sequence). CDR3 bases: TGCAGTGCTAGAATAGTAGGGGTACGGGGTGAAGCTTTCTTT. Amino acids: CSARIVGVRGEAFF.

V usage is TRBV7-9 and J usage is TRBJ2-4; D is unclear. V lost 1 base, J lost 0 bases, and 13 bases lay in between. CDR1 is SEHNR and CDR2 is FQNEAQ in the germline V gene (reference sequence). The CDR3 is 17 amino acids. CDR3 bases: TGTGCCAGCAGCTTAGAAATGGGGATCCCAGCCAAAAACATTCAGTACTTC. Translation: CASSLEMGIPAKNIQYF.

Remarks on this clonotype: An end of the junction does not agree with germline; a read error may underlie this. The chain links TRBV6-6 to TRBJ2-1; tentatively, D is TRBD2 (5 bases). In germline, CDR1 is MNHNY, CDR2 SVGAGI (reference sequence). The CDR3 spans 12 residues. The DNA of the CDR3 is TGTGCCAGCAGTCCCAGCGGCAATGAGCAGTCCTTC. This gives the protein CASSPSGNEQSF.

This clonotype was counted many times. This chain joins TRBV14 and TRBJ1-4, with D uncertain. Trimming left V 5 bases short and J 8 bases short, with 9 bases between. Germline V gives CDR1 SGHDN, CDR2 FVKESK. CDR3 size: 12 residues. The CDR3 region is CASSFGGEKLFF. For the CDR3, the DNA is TGTGCCAGCAGCTTTGGCGGCGAAAAACTGTTTTTT.

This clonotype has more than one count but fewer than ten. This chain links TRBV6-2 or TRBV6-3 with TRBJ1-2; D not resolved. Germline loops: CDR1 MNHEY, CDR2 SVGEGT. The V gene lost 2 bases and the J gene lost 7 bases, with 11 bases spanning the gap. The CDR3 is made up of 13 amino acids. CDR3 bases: TGTGCCAGCAGTTACCGGAGCGTGGCTGGCTACACCTTC. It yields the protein CASSYRSVAGYTF.